The next 9 T cell receptor beta chains were all read from a single sample in a study of T cells in Graves' hyperthyroidism and ophthalmopathy. Amplification of TCR beta CDR3 regions used RNA as the template. In the first-round RT-PCR of the TCR CDR3, the HTBI primer set was used. Via MiXCR, TCRdb re-called the multiplex PCR reads, giving one row per CDR3 protein. The sample has about 520,000 distinct CDR3 sequences, approximately 24% seen once. The specimen sequenced was blood. These receptors originate from a woman in her twenties or thirties with Graves' ophthalmopathy.

The gene calls are TRBV6-1 and TRBJ1-2; tentative D call: TRBD1 (5 bases). The CDR3 spans 15 residues. Germline CDR1 and CDR2: MNHNS and SASEGT. The ends were cut back, 6 bases at V and 5 bases at J, with 19 bases in the middle. CDR3 loop: CASRFNAQWGYGYTF. The DNA for the CDR3 is TGTGCCAGCAGATTCAACGCACAATGGGGGTATGGCTACACCTTC.

The chain is built from TRBV20-1 and TRBJ1-1; D is possibly TRBD1 (5 bases). Trimming left V 3 bases short and J 5 bases short, with 22 bases between. The CDR3 runs to 16 residues. In germline, CDR1 is DFQATT, CDR2 SNEGSKA (reference sequence). CDR3 DNA: TGCAGTGCTAGGCCCGGGCCAGGGATAAGAGAAACTGAAGCTTTCTTT. This translates into CSARPGPGIRETEAFF.

This clonotype was seen once. The rearrangement links TRBV10-3 to TRBJ1-2, with TRBD1 matching over 9 bases. Germline V gene sequence: CDR1 ENHRY, CDR2 SYGVKD. The trim removed 4 bases at V and 10 bases at J, leaving 10 bases unmatched. The CDR3 contains 14 residues. The CDR3 region is CAISGDRDLDFYTF. As DNA, the CDR3 is TGTGCCATCAGTGGGGACAGGGATTTGGATTTCTACACCTTC.

The chain is built from TRBV6-2 or TRBV6-3 and TRBJ2-7; TRBD1 or TRBD2 may be the D gene (5 bases each). Germline-derived CDR1 and CDR2 are MNHEY and SVGEGT. Trimming stripped 6 bases from V and 2 bases from J, with 17 bases between. The CDR3 has 15 amino acids. The CDR3 reads CASSRGDGVTYEQYF. The CDR3 DNA reads as TGTGCCAGCAGCCGAGGGGACGGCGTTACCTACGAGCAGTACTTC.

This clonotype was seen repeatedly, ten times or more. The chain joins TRBV10-3 to TRBJ2-5; D is uncertain. V lost 8 bases and J lost 5, with 9 bases in between. CDR3 size: 11 residues. Germline loops: CDR1 ENHRY, CDR2 SYGVKD. The chain's CDR3 is CAIASAETQYF. The CDR3 DNA follows: TGTGCCATCGCCTCGGCGGAGACCCAGTACTTC.

The gene calls are TRBV12-3 or TRBV12-4 and TRBJ1-5; 9 positions match TRBD1. V dropped 4 bases and J dropped 3; count of bases not matched to a gene: 4. The CDR3 loop spans 15 amino acids. The CDR3 here is CASSWGTGLNQPQHF. In DNA, the CDR3 is TGTGCCAGCAGTTGGGGGACAGGGCTCAATCAGCCCCAGCATTTT.

This chain connects TRBV6-2 or TRBV6-3 to TRBJ2-7; 12 bases fit TRBD2. This CDR3 has 19 residues. The germline gives CDR1 MNHEY, CDR2 SVGEGT. The V gene end was trimmed by 2 bases and the J gene end by 0 bases; junction bases not matched to a gene: 11. The CDR3: CASSYRLAGGPRSSYEQYF. For the CDR3, the DNA is TGTGCCAGCAGTTACAGGCTAGCGGGGGGGCCCCGCAGCTCCTACGAGCAGTACTTC.

This clonotype has only a few counts. V gene TRBV30 combines with J gene TRBJ1-1; D is undetermined. This CDR3 contains 13 residues. V was trimmed by 8 bases and J by 10 bases, leaving 23 bases between them. Germline V gene sequence: CDR1 GTSNPN, CDR2 SVGIG (reference sequence). CDR3 DNA: TGTGCCCGGTGGGATGGCAGGTTCTGGGGAGCTTTCTTT. As protein: CARWDGRFWGAFF.

This clonotype was detected ten times or more. J is TRBJ1-1 and V is TRBV2; D ambiguous. The CDR3 contains 14 residues. The V end was cut by 2 bases, the J end by 1 base, with 8 bases between. The germline CDR1 and CDR2 sequences are SNHLY and FYNNEI. The CDR3 spells CASSELSGNTEAFF. In DNA, the CDR3 is TGTGCCAGCAGTGAACTGTCAGGGAACACTGAAGCTTTCTTT.